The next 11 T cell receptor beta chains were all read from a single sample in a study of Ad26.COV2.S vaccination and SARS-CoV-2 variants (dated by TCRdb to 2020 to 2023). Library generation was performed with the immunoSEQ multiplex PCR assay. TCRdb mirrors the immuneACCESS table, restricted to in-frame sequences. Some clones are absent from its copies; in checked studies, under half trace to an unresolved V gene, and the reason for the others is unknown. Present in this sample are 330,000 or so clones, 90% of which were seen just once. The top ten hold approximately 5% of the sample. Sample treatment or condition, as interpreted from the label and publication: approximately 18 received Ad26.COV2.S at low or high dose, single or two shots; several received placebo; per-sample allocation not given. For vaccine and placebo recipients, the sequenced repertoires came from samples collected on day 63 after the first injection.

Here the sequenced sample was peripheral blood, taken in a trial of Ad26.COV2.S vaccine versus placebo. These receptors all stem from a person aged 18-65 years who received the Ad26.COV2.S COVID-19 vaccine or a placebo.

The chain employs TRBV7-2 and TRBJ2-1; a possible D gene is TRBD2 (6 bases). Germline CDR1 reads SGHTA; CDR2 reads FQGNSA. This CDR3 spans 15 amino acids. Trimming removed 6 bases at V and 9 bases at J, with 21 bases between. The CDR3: CASRPTGTANSEQFF. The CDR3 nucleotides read TGTGCCAGCAGACCCACCGGGACTGCTAACTCTGAGCAGTTCTTC.

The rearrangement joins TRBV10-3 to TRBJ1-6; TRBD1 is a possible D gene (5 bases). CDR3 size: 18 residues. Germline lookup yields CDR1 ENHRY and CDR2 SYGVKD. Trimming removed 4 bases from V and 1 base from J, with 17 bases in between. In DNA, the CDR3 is TGTGCCATCAGTGTTGCGGGACGAGCGGGGTCCTATAATTCACCCCTCCACTTT. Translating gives CAISVAGRAGSYNSPLHF.

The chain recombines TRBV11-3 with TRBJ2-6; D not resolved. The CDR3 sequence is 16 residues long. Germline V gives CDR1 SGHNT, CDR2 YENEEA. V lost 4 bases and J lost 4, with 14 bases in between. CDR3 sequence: CASSSRIAEGANVLTF. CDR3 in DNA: TGTGCCAGCAGCTCCAGGATAGCTGAAGGGGCCAACGTCCTGACTTTC.

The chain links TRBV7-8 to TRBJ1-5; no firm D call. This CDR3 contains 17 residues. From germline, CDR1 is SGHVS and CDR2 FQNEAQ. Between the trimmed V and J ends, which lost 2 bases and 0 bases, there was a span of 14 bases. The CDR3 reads CASSLFRFRDSNQPQHF. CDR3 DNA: TGTGCCAGCAGCTTATTTCGCTTTCGAGATAGCAATCAGCCCCAGCATTTT.

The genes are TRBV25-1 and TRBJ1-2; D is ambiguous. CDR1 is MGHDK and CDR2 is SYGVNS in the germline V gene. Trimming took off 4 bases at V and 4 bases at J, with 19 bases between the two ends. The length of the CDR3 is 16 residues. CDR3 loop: CASSGLSGGKIYGYTF. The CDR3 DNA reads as TGTGCCAGCAGTGGCCTAAGCGGCGGGAAAATCTATGGCTACACCTTC.

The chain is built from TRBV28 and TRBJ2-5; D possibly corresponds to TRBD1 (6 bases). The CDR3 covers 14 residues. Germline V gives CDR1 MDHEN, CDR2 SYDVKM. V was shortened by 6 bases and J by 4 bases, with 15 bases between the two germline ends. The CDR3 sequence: CASSPPTGIETQYF. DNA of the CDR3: TGTGCCAGCAGCCCCCCAACAGGGATAGAGACCCAGTACTTC.

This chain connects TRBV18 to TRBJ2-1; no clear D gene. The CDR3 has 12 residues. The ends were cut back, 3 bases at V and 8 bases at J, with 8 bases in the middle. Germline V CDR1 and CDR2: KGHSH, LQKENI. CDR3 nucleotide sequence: TGTGCCAGCTCACCGTACTCCGATGAGCAGTTCTTC. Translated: CASSPYSDEQFF.

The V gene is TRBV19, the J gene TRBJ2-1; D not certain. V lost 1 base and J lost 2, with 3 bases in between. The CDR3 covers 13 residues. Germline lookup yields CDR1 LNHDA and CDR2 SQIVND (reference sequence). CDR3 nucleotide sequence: TGTGCCAGTAGTATAGTTCCCTACAATGAGCAGTTCTTC. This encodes CASSIVPYNEQFF.

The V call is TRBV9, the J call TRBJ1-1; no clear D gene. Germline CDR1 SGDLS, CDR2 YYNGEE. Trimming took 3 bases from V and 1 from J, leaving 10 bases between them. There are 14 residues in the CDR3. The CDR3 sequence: CASSEDGPNTEAFF. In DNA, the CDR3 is TGTGCCAGCAGCGAGGACGGGCCGAACACTGAAGCTTTCTTT.

The CDR3: CASSLVLAGAPGDEQFF. The CDR3 DNA sequence: TGCGCCAGCAGCTTGGTACTAGCGGGGGCCCCAGGGGATGAGCAGTTCTTC. This chain joins TRBV5-1 and TRBJ2-1; 11 positions agree with TRBD2. The CDR3 has 17 residues. After removal of 0 bases from V and 8 bases from J, the junction contained 10 bases not matched to a gene. The V gene's germline CDR1 is SGHRS and CDR2 YFSETQ.

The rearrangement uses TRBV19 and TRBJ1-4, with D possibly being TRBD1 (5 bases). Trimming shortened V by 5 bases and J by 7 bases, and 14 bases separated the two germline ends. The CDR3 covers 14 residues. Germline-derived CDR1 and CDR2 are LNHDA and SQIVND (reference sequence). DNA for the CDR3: TGTGCCAGTAGTCCGGCAGTGGGGGGTGAAAAACTGTTTTTT. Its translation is CASSPAVGGEKLFF.